What follows are 30 T cell receptor beta chains derived from one specimen sequenced in a study of cytomegalovirus exposure and HLA in healthy donors. Generated by immunoSEQ multiplex PCR, the TCRdb table keeps only in-frame clones and is missing some. The sample lists 110,000 to 150,000 clones; 85% to 95% were seen once. The sequencing sample was made of PBMCs. The receptors derive from a man aged 18 to 35 in good health and CMV-seropositive.

The rearrangement links TRBV2 to TRBJ2-1; D is uncertain. Trimming removed 1 base from V and 7 bases from J, with 8 bases in between. CDR3 length: 13 residues. CDR1 and CDR2 from the germline V gene are SNHLY and FYNNEI. CDR3 nucleotide sequence: TGTGCCAGCAGTGAAGTTCTGAGGAATGAGCAGTTCTTC. Translating gives CASSEVLRNEQFF.

The chain is built from TRBV19 and TRBJ2-7; possible D gene TRBD2, 6 bases. V lost 3 bases to trimming and J lost 3 bases, with 9 bases between them. Germline V gene data show CDR1 as LNHDA and CDR2 as SQIVND (reference sequence). The CDR3 covers 13 residues. The CDR3 is CASSMAGNYEQYF. CDR3 bases: TGTGCCAGTAGTATGGCGGGAAACTACGAGCAGTACTTC.

This clone was observed a single time. This chain joins TRBV7-9 and TRBJ1-5; weak D call: TRBD1 (6 bases). Trimming shortened V by 5 bases and J by 4 bases, and 9 bases separated the two germline ends. Looked up from germline, CDR1 is SEHNR and CDR2 is FQNEAQ (reference sequence). This CDR3 comprises 13 residues. CDR3 in DNA: TGTGCCAGCAGCCAGGGGTTTAATCAGCCCCAGCATTTT. Its protein is CASSQGFNQPQHF.

The chain carries TRBV28 and TRBJ1-2, with a tentative D call TRBD1 (6 bases). Trimming stripped 7 bases from V and 6 bases from J, with 24 bases between. The germline CDR1 and CDR2 sequences are MDHEN and SYDVKM. The CDR3 is 16 residues long. The CDR3 coding sequence is TGTGCCAGCACCCTGGGGGGGCCCGTTCGGGAAAATGGCTACACCTTC. Translating gives CASTLGGPVRENGYTF.

The rearrangement links TRBV19 to TRBJ2-1; D possibly corresponds to TRBD2 (6 bases). This CDR3 spans 15 amino acids. From germline, CDR1 is LNHDA and CDR2 SQIVND (reference sequence). V shed 4 bases and J shed 4 bases, with 14 bases lying between them. The CDR3 loop is CASSTRDSIYNEQFF. The CDR3 region has the DNA TGTGCCAGTAGTACCCGGGACTCGATTTACAATGAGCAGTTCTTC. Full variable domain (outside the CDR3, taken from reference TRBV19 and TRBJ2-1): DGGITQSPKYLFRKEGQNVTLSCEQNLNHDAMYWYRQDPGQGLRLIYYSQIVNDFQKGDIAEGYSVSREKKESFPLTVTSAQKNPTAFYLCASSTRDSIYNEQFFGPGTRLTVL.

This clone appeared a single time. The chain carries TRBV4-1 and TRBJ2-3; 7 nucleotides align to TRBD2. V dropped 0 bases and J dropped 9; count of bases not matched to a gene: 15. In germline, CDR1 is MGHRA, CDR2 YSYEKL. The CDR3 loop spans 17 amino acids. CDR3 sequence: CASSQDVLGPSGGTQYF. The DNA of the CDR3 is TGCGCCAGCAGCCAAGATGTTTTAGGTCCATCCGGGGGGACGCAGTATTTT.

CDR3: CASSLTPNYGYTF. CDR3 nucleotides: TGTGCCAGCAGCCTCACACCTAACTATGGCTACACCTTC. The chain links TRBV11-2 to TRBJ1-2; D gene ambiguous. The germline V gene encodes CDR1 SGHAT and CDR2 FQNNGV. The CDR3 has 13 residues. V lost 5 bases and J 0 bases, leaving 7 bases between the germline ends. The complete variable domain, with remaining parts taken from reference TRBV11-2 and TRBJ1-2, reads EAGVAQSPRYKIIEKRQSVAFWCNPISGHATLYWYQQILGQGPKLLIQFQNNGVVDDSQLPKDRFSAERLKGVDSTLKIQPAKLEDSAVYLCASSLTPNYGYTFGSGTRLTVV.

V and J are TRBV7-2 and TRBJ2-4, with TRBD2 matching 7 bases. CDR1 and CDR2 from the germline V gene are SGHTA and FQGNSA. This CDR3 has 14 residues. J lost 6 bases, V lost 5 bases, and 7 bases had no gene match. In nucleotides, the CDR3 is TGTGCCAGCAGCCCATTCGGGGGGTTAAACATTCAGTACTTC. As protein: CASSPFGGLNIQYF.

J is TRBJ1-5 and V is TRBV18; D gene ambiguous. The V gene's germline CDR1 is KGHSH and CDR2 LQKENI. Between the trimmed V and J ends, which lost 2 bases and 7 bases, there was a span of 9 bases. This CDR3 comprises 13 residues. In DNA, the CDR3 is TGTGCCAGCTCACCAGGCGGGAGCCAGCCCCAGCATTTT. Translating it yields CASSPGGSQPQHF.

The rearrangement uses TRBV10-3 and TRBJ1-2; TRBD1 aligns across 7 bases. Germline lookup yields CDR1 ENHRY and CDR2 SYGVKD. With V trimmed by 6 bases and J by 3 bases, 4 bases remained unmatched. The CDR3 length is 13 residues. The CDR3 protein is CAIRTDRDYGYTF. The CDR3 nucleotides are TGTGCCATCAGAACAGACAGGGACTATGGCTACACCTTC.

This chain uses TRBV11-2 with TRBJ2-6; 7 bases map to TRBD2. V was clipped by 4 bases and J by 2 bases; unmatched bases: 5. The CDR3 spans 16 residues. The germline V gene encodes CDR1 SGHAT and CDR2 FQNNGV. The CDR3 sequence is CASSSVAGAGANVLTF. The CDR3 DNA is TGTGCCAGCAGCTCCGTGGCGGGAGCTGGGGCCAACGTCCTGACTTTC.

This chain links TRBV7-2 with TRBJ2-5; a possible D gene is TRBD2 (7 bases). This CDR3 spans 17 amino acids. V was pared by 2 bases and J by 3 bases, with 19 bases between. The V gene's germline CDR1 is SGHTA and CDR2 FQGNSA. As DNA, the CDR3 is TGTGCCAGCAGCTTAAAAGTTCGGGGGGCCGTCGAAGAGACCCAGTACTTC. Residues: CASSLKVRGAVEETQYF. Together with reference TRBV7-2 and TRBJ2-5, the CDR3 gives the full variable domain: GAGVSQSPSNKVTEKGKDVELRCDPISGHTALYWYRQSLGQGLEFLIYFQGNSAPDKSGLPSDRFSAERTGGSVSTLTIQRTQQEDSAVYLCASSLKVRGAVEETQYFGPGTRLLVL.

The gene calls are TRBV6-6 and TRBJ1-5; D is possibly TRBD1 (5 bases). Germline V lookup: CDR1 MNHNY, CDR2 SVGAGI (reference sequence). V was clipped by 7 bases and J by 5 bases, with 21 bases between them. The CDR3 runs to 16 residues. The CDR3 coding sequence is TGTGCCAGCACCAAAGGGGAGGGACCAGTGGATCAGCCCCAGCATTTT. Translated: CASTKGEGPVDQPQHF.

This clone appeared once. The chain combines TRBV5-1 with TRBJ2-7, with 8 bases that match TRBD1. In germline, CDR1 is SGHRS, CDR2 YFSETQ. CDR3 length: 15 residues. J was trimmed by 2 bases and V by 2 bases; bases with no gene match: 6. CDR3 residues: CASSLLLGQAYEQYF. CDR3 nucleotides: TGCGCCAGCAGCTTACTACTGGGACAGGCCTACGAGCAGTACTTC.

The DNA of the CDR3 is TGTGCCAGCAGTCTAATGGGGGGGATGAACACTGAAGCTTTCTTT. Protein sequence: CASSLMGGMNTEAFF. The chain is built from TRBV27 and TRBJ1-1, with D maybe TRBD1 (5 bases). This CDR3 is built from 15 residues. V gave up 5 bases and J gave up 0 bases, with 13 bases separating them. Germline loops: CDR1 MNHEY, CDR2 SMNVEV (reference sequence).

V gene TRBV5-4 combines with J gene TRBJ2-3; 8 nucleotides line up with TRBD2. V lost 6 bases and J lost 2; bases outside the gene matches: 8. Looked up from germline, CDR1 is SGHNT and CDR2 is YYREEE (reference sequence). The CDR3 totals 15 residues. DNA of the CDR3: TGTGCCAGCACCGGGGGGGACTCTTCCACAGATACGCAGTATTTT. Encoded protein: CASTGGDSSTDTQYF.

The CDR3 DNA reads as TGTGCCAGCAGTTCTCGACAGGGTGGTAATTCACCCCTCCACTTT. It codes for CASSSRQGGNSPLHF. The gene calls are TRBV6-5 and TRBJ1-6; 7 positions match TRBD1. Germline-derived CDR1 and CDR2 are MNHEY and SVGAGI. The length of the CDR3 is 15 residues. V shed 4 bases, J shed 6 bases, and the junction held 6 bases outside the gene matches.

This clone was recorded only once. The chain combines TRBV5-1 with TRBJ1-6; 9 bases fit TRBD1. V gave up 7 bases and J gave up 7 bases; unmatched junction bases: 3. Germline V gene sequence: CDR1 SGHRS, CDR2 YFSETQ. The CDR3 extends over 13 amino acids. CDR3 region: CASGTGLNSPLHF. The CDR3 region has the DNA TGCGCCAGCGGGACAGGGTTAAATTCACCCCTCCACTTT.

This chain connects TRBV4-2 to TRBJ2-1; 8 bases line up with TRBD2. The length of the CDR3 is 17 residues. V shed 0 bases and J 9 bases; nucleotides not matched to a gene: 13. Germline V gene sequence: CDR1 LGHNA, CDR2 YNFKEQ. CDR3 amino acids: CASSQDPGGAGVSEQFF. CDR3 nucleotide sequence: TGTGCCAGCAGCCAAGACCCCGGAGGAGCGGGAGTATCTGAGCAGTTCTTC.

The chain is built from TRBV5-8 and TRBJ2-7, with 8 bases lining up with TRBD1. CDR1 and CDR2 (germline): SGHTS, YDEGEE. CDR3 length: 14 amino acids. Unmatched junction bases numbered 5, after V lost 3 bases and J lost 3 bases. The CDR3 protein is CASSSDREVYEQYF. In nucleotides, the CDR3 is TGTGCCAGCAGCTCGGACAGGGAGGTCTACGAGCAGTACTTC.

CDR3 DNA: TGCGCCAGCAGCTTGAGACAGGGGGCGCGAGAGACCCAGTACTTC. It translates to CASSLRQGARETQYF. This chain connects TRBV5-1 to TRBJ2-5, with TRBD1 matching over 10 bases. This CDR3 is built from 15 residues. Unmatched junction bases numbered 4, after V lost 1 base and J lost 4 bases. Germline CDR1 is SGHRS and CDR2 is YFSETQ. Full variable domain (outside the CDR3, taken from reference TRBV5-1 and TRBJ2-5): KAGVTQTPRYLIKTRGQQVTLSCSPISGHRSVSWYQQTPGQGLQFLFEYFSETQRNKGNFPGRFSGRQFSNSRSEMNVSTLELGDSALYLCASSLRQGARETQYFGPGTRLLVL.

V is TRBV5-1 and J is TRBJ2-7; 7 bases align to TRBD1. Germline CDR1 reads SGHRS; CDR2 reads YFSETQ. The CDR3 contains 13 residues. The ends lost 2 bases at V and 3 bases at J; junction bases unmatched: 2. CDR3 DNA sequence: TGCGCCAGCAGCTTTGACAGGGACTACGAGCAGTACTTC. The encoded protein is CASSFDRDYEQYF.

The chain recombines TRBV2 with TRBJ1-1; D remains ambiguous. The CDR3 loop spans 11 amino acids. Per the germline V gene, CDR1 is SNHLY and CDR2 is FYNNEI. V was trimmed by 7 bases and J by 0 bases, leaving 3 bases between them. In nucleotides, the CDR3 is TGTGCCAGCACCGTGAACACTGAAGCTTTCTTT. Amino acid sequence: CASTVNTEAFF. Drawing the rest from reference TRBV2 and TRBJ1-1, the complete variable domain is EPEVTQTPSHQVTQMGQEVILRCVPISNHLYFYWYRQILGQKVEFLVSFYNNEISEKSEIFDDQFSVERPDGSNFTLKIRSTKLEDSAMYFCASTVNTEAFFGQGTRLTVV.

The gene calls are TRBV11-2 and TRBJ2-1, with a weak D call TRBD2 (6 bases). The CDR3 consists of 17 residues. Germline lookup yields CDR1 SGHAT and CDR2 FQNNGV. Trimming removed 0 bases at V and 7 bases at J, with 19 bases between. DNA of the CDR3: TGTGCCAGCAGCTTAGAGTGGGGCCGTAGCGGAATAAATGAGCAGTTCTTC. This codes for CASSLEWGRSGINEQFF.

The chain carries TRBV4-1 and TRBJ1-5; D ambiguous. Germline V gene sequence: CDR1 MGHRA, CDR2 YSYEKL. V was trimmed by 1 base and J by 6 bases, leaving 13 bases between them. The CDR3 extends over 15 amino acids. This chain's CDR3 is CASSQVDTEGQPQHF. CDR3 nucleotide sequence: TGCGCCAGCAGCCAAGTAGATACGGAGGGTCAGCCCCAGCATTTT.

The rearrangement links TRBV5-6 to TRBJ2-1; 9 bases map to TRBD1. Trimming cost V 1 base and J 8 bases; bases outside gene matches: 1. Germline V CDR1 and CDR2: SGHDT, YYEEEE. CDR3 length equals 13 residues. The DNA for the CDR3 is TGTGCCAGCAGCTTGAGGGACAGGGATGAGCAGTTCTTC. Residues: CASSLRDRDEQFF.

This clone was counted once. In nucleotides, the CDR3 is TGCGCCAGCAGCTTGGCCGCCGCAGGGGGCAATCATGAGCAGTACTTC. This sequence encodes CASSLAAAGGNHEQYF. This chain joins TRBV5-1 and TRBJ2-7; 8 bases fit TRBD1. This CDR3 contains 16 residues. The J segment lost 7 bases and the V segment lost 0 bases, leaving 12 bases of the junction unmatched. Germline CDR1 and CDR2: SGHRS and YFSETQ.

The CDR3 protein is CASSERDRGPLHYEQYF. CDR3 sequence (DNA): TGTGCCAGCAGTGAAAGGGACAGGGGTCCTCTTCACTACGAGCAGTACTTC. V and J are TRBV6-1 and TRBJ2-7; TRBD1 agrees at 10 bases. This CDR3 has 17 amino acids. Germline CDR1 and CDR2: MNHNS and SASEGT. V shed 2 bases and J 3 bases; nucleotides not matched to a gene: 10.

The chain is built from TRBV6-5 and TRBJ2-7, with D tentatively TRBD1 (5 bases). Germline V gene sequence: CDR1 MNHEY, CDR2 SVGAGI. V was trimmed by 7 bases and J by 2 bases, leaving 15 bases between them. The CDR3 loop spans 14 amino acids. CDR3 in DNA: TGTGCCAGCAATTCGGACGACAGAGCCTACGAGCAGTACTTC. Translated, it gives CASNSDDRAYEQYF.

This chain links TRBV5-4 with TRBJ2-7, with D tentatively TRBD1 (6 bases). There are 17 residues in the CDR3. Germline CDR1 SGHNT, CDR2 YYREEE (reference sequence). Trimming took 1 base from V and 0 from J, leaving 17 bases between them. The CDR3 is CASSLKSGTRGSYEQYF. The CDR3 nucleotides are TGTGCCAGCAGCTTGAAGTCCGGGACCAGGGGCTCCTACGAGCAGTACTTC.